The 23 T cell receptor beta chains reported below all come from one sample, sequenced in a study of read filtering for tumor transcriptome and immune sequencing. Molecular barcoded adaptors covering alpha/delta and beta/gamma chains were used on roughly 400 ng RNA. MiXCR was run by TCRdb on the reads, yielding one entry per CDR3 protein. Here the sample spans more than 100,000 distinct CDR3 sequences, roughly 13% being singletons. The sequenced sample consisted of a population of CD138-negative cells sorted from bone marrow. These receptor sequences come from a donor at least 40 years old with multiple myeloma.

This clonotype occurred many times. The chain links TRBV7-2 to TRBJ2-7, with 9 bases matching TRBD1. The CDR3 consists of 13 residues. With 4 bases clipped from V and 3 bases from J, the junction kept 1 base outside the gene matches. Germline V CDR1 and CDR2: SGHTA, FQGNSA. CDR3 loop: CASSSDRGYEQYF. Written as DNA, the CDR3 is TGTGCCAGCAGCTCGGACAGGGGCTACGAGCAGTACTTC.

This clonotype has ten or more counts. The chain combines TRBV6-2 or TRBV6-3 with TRBJ2-3; D is unclear. The CDR3 runs to 14 residues. The germline V and J ends were trimmed by 4 bases and 2 bases, with 10 bases remaining between them. CDR1 is MNHEY, CDR2 SVGEGT, per germline. The DNA of the CDR3 is TGTGCCAGCAGTTCCACGGGCCACACAGATACGCAGTATTTT. As protein: CASSSTGHTDTQYF.

This clonotype was seen ten or more times. J is TRBJ2-5 and V is TRBV11-2; TRBD2 aligns across 7 bases. The CDR3 has 16 residues. V was clipped by 4 bases and J by 7 bases; unmatched bases: 15. Per germline, CDR1 SGHAT and CDR2 FQNNGV. CDR3 DNA: TGTGCCAGCAGCTACGCGGAGGCGGGAGCGGGTTGGACCCAGTACTTC. It is translated as CASSYAEAGAGWTQYF.

Regarding this clonotype: This may come from a read error, since a much larger clone is one base off. The gene calls are TRBV7-3 and TRBJ2-2; weak D call: TRBD2 (6 bases). CDR3 length equals 16 residues. In germline, CDR1 is SGHTA, CDR2 FQGTGA. The CDR3, as DNA: TGTGCCAGCAGCTTATACGGGAGTAGTCACACCGGGGAGCCGTTTTTT. Translating gives CASSLYGSSHTGEPFF.

This clonotype was seen many times. J is TRBJ1-3 and V is TRBV19, with a weak D call TRBD1 (5 bases). The CDR3 sequence is 14 residues long. V was clipped by 8 bases and J by 0 bases, with 11 bases between them. In germline, CDR1 is LNHDA, CDR2 SQIVND (reference sequence). This chain's CDR3 is CASSDTTSGNTIYF. CDR3 nucleotides: TGTGCCAGTTCGGACACGACCTCTGGAAACACCATATATTTT.

This clonotype was seen ten or more times. V is TRBV20-1 and J is TRBJ2-1; D is ambiguous. Germline CDR1 reads DFQATT; CDR2 reads SNEGSKA (reference sequence). The CDR3 has 13 residues. Trimming stripped 3 bases from V and 7 bases from J, with 13 bases between. CDR3 sequence reads: CSASRLAGNEQFF. The CDR3 DNA reads TGCAGTGCTAGTCGGCTCGCCGGGAATGAGCAGTTCTTC.

This clonotype came up a few times. The genes are TRBV6-5 and TRBJ2-5; 7 bases are a match to TRBD2. The CDR3 totals 15 residues. V shed 7 bases, J shed 7 bases, and the junction held 15 bases outside the gene matches. Germline V gene sequence: CDR1 MNHEY, CDR2 SVGAGI. In nucleotides, the CDR3 is TGTGCCAGCAATACTCGCGCTAGCGGTACTGGGACCCAGTACTTC. This encodes CASNTRASGTGTQYF.

This clonotype was seen ten or more times. The rearrangement uses TRBV12-3 or TRBV12-4 and TRBJ1-1; D remains unclear. Deletions cut 3 bases from V and 6 bases from J, with 8 bases between. The CDR3 totals 12 residues. The CDR3 DNA follows: TGTGCCAGCAGTTTCGGCAGAGCTGAAGCTTTCTTT. It is translated as CASSFGRAEAFF.

This clonotype was detected a few times. V and J are TRBV7-9 and TRBJ1-1; unclear D gene. Per the germline V gene, CDR1 is SEHNR and CDR2 is FQNEAQ (reference sequence). The CDR3 runs to 12 residues. V was shortened by 1 base and J by 5 bases, with 5 bases between the two germline ends. The CDR3 spells CASSLDVTEAFF. In nucleotides, the CDR3 is TGTGCCAGCAGCTTAGATGTGACTGAAGCTTTCTTT.

CDR3 residues: CASSQAGSTGELFF. The CDR3 DNA is TGTGCCAGCAGCCAAGCCGGGTCCACCGGGGAGCTGTTTTTT. The chain couples TRBV4-2 to TRBJ2-2; D not resolved. The CDR3 is made up of 14 amino acids. Per germline, CDR1 LGHNA and CDR2 YNFKEQ. The V end lost 1 base, the J end lost 4 bases, and 7 bases lay between the germline ends.

This clonotype was counted at least ten times. CDR3 sequence reads: CASSPRDGGDTEAFF. The CDR3 region has the DNA TGCGCCAGCAGCCCCAGGGACGGTGGGGACACTGAAGCTTTCTTT. This chain connects TRBV4-1 to TRBJ1-1, with D perhaps TRBD1 (5 bases). CDR1 is MGHRA and CDR2 is YSYEKL in the germline V gene. V was pared by 4 bases and J by 3 bases, with 15 bases between. The CDR3 is 15 amino acids.

This clonotype has at least ten counts. The V gene is TRBV5-1, the J gene TRBJ1-1; D remains ambiguous. Germline V gene sequence: CDR1 SGHRS, CDR2 YFSETQ. This CDR3 spans 15 amino acids. The germline V and J ends were trimmed by 0 bases and 1 base, with 10 bases remaining between them. The CDR3 sequence: CASSLANSKNTEAFF. CDR3 nucleotides: TGCGCCAGCAGCTTGGCCAACAGCAAGAACACTGAAGCTTTCTTT.

This chain links TRBV28 with TRBJ1-5; 7 nucleotides agree with TRBD1. This CDR3 contains 15 residues. The germline V gene encodes CDR1 MDHEN and CDR2 SYDVKM. Trimming took 5 bases from V and 6 from J; bases not matched to a gene: 10. CDR3 in DNA: TGTGCCAGCAGTACCCCAGGCAGGGGGTTTCAGCCCCAGCATTTT. It specifies CASSTPGRGFQPQHF.

The chain recombines TRBV6-2 or TRBV6-3 with TRBJ2-1; TRBD1 might be the D (6 bases). This CDR3 region has 15 residues. Germline loops: CDR1 MNHEY, CDR2 SVGEGT. The V and J ends lost 6 bases and 6 bases respectively, with 18 bases between them. The CDR3 DNA sequence: TGTGCCAGCAGCCTCAGGGGATTGGCCTCCAATGAGCAGTTCTTC. Its protein is CASSLRGLASNEQFF.

The chain is built from TRBV6-5 and TRBJ2-5, with D possibly matching TRBD1 (6 bases). The V end was cut by 2 bases, the J end by 3 bases, with 10 bases between. The germline gives CDR1 MNHEY, CDR2 SVGAGI. The CDR3 covers 14 residues. CDR3 sequence: CASSYPDSEETQYF. CDR3 sequence (DNA): TGTGCCAGCAGTTACCCGGACAGTGAAGAGACCCAGTACTTC.

This clonotype was recorded many times. The chain recombines TRBV9 with TRBJ2-1; 10 bases are a match to TRBD2. Trimming took 3 bases from V and 0 from J; bases not matched to a gene: 0. The CDR3 extends over 15 amino acids. CDR1 and CDR2 (germline): SGDLS, YYNGEE. Here the CDR3 reads CASSASGGSYNEQFF. The DNA of the CDR3 is TGTGCCAGCAGCGCTAGCGGGGGCTCCTACAATGAGCAGTTCTTC.

The chain recombines TRBV7-9 with TRBJ2-7; 13 nucleotides line up with TRBD2. J lost 6 bases, V lost 4 bases, and 9 bases had no gene match. CDR1 is SEHNR and CDR2 is FQNEAQ in the germline V gene (reference sequence). CDR3 size: 16 residues. The CDR3: CASSSGTSGIPCEQYF. The CDR3 bases are TGTGCCAGCAGCTCCGGGACTAGCGGGATTCCCTGCGAGCAGTACTTC.

This clonotype was recorded at least ten times. The V call is TRBV11-2, the J call TRBJ2-3; TRBD1 might be the D (5 bases). Between the trimmed V and J ends, which lost 1 base and 2 bases, there was a span of 13 bases. This CDR3 region has 16 residues. CDR1 is SGHAT and CDR2 is FQNNGV in the germline V gene. CDR3 in amino acids: CASSLGGRQFTDTQYF. The CDR3 DNA is TGTGCCAGCAGCTTAGGGGGCCGTCAATTCACAGATACGCAGTATTTT.

This clonotype was observed at least ten times. The V gene is TRBV20-1, the J gene TRBJ2-1, with TRBD2 identical over 15 bases. The CDR3 is 16 residues long. V was clipped by 6 bases and J by 1 base; unmatched bases: 4. Germline loops: CDR1 DFQATT, CDR2 SNEGSKA (reference sequence). CDR3 sequence (DNA): TGCAGTGCCGCCGGGACTAGCGGGAGGTCCTACAATGAGCAGTTCTTC. Amino acids: CSAAGTSGRSYNEQFF.

This clonotype occurred a few times. This chain connects TRBV7-8 to TRBJ1-5; possible D gene TRBD1, 6 bases. This CDR3 is 15 amino acids long. The germline V gene has CDR1 SGHVS and CDR2 FQNEAQ. The V gene lost 5 bases and the J gene lost 3 bases, with 14 bases spanning the gap. For the CDR3, the DNA is TGTGCCAGCAGCCCAGGGGACGGATACAATCAGCCCCAGCATTTT. Residues: CASSPGDGYNQPQHF.

The chain combines TRBV19 with TRBJ2-1; TRBD2 aligns across 7 bases. The CDR3 covers 15 residues. The ends lost 3 bases at V and 6 bases at J; junction bases unmatched: 8. CDR1 and CDR2 (germline): LNHDA, SQIVND (reference sequence). CDR3 sequence (DNA): TGTGCCAGTAGTATCGGCGGGGGAACCTCCAATGAGCAGTTCTTC. The encoded protein is CASSIGGGTSNEQFF.

The rearrangement uses TRBV7-2 and TRBJ2-5; 9 bases agree with TRBD1. This CDR3 spans 16 amino acids. Trimming took 4 bases from V and 2 from J; bases not matched to a gene: 8. Germline assignment: CDR1 SGHTA and CDR2 FQGNSA. CDR3 loop: CASSSSTGTGQETQYF. CDR3 in DNA: TGTGCCAGCAGCTCTAGCACCGGGACAGGGCAAGAGACCCAGTACTTC.

This clonotype was recorded at least ten times. The J gene is TRBJ1-1, the V gene TRBV30, with TRBD1 matching 10 bases. Germline CDR1 GTSNPN, CDR2 SVGIG (reference sequence). The CDR3 runs to 14 residues. Trimming cost V 4 bases and J 5 bases; bases outside gene matches: 7. The CDR3 nucleotides are TGTGCCTGGACTCCGACAGGGGGCAGGACTGAAGCTTTCTTT. Translated: CAWTPTGGRTEAFF.